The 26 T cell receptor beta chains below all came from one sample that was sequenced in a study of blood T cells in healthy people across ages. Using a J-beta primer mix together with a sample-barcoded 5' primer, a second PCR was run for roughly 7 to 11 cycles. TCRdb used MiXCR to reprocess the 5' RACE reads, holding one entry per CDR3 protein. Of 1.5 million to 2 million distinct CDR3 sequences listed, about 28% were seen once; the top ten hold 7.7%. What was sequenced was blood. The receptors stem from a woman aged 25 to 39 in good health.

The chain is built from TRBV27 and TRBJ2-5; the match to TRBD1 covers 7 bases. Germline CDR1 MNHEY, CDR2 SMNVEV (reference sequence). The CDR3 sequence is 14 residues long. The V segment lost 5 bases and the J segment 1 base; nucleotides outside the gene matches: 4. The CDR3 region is CASSRGPSQETQYF. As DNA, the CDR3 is TGTGCCAGCAGTAGGGGGCCTAGCCAAGAGACCCAGTACTTC.

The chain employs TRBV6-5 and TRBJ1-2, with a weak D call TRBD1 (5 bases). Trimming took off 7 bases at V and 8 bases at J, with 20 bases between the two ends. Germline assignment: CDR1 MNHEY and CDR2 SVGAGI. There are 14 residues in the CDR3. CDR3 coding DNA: TGTGCCAGCACCTTCCCCGGGGCGCAAGGAGGCTACACCTTC. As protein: CASTFPGAQGGYTF.

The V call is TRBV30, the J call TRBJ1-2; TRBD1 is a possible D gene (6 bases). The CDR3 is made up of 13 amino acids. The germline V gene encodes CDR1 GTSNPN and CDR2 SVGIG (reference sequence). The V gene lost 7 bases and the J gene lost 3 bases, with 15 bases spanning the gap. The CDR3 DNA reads TGTGCCTCGGGCCGGGGGCCCTACTATGGCTACACCTTC. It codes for CASGRGPYYGYTF.

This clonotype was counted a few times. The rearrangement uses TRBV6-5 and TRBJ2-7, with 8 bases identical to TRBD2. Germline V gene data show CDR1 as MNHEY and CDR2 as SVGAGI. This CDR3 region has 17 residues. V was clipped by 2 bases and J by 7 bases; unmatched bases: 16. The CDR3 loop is CASSYRWGAGDYNEQYF. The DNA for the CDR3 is TGTGCCAGCAGTTACCGCTGGGGAGCGGGGGACTACAATGAGCAGTACTTC.

The CDR3 is CASSPAGAQPQHF. As DNA, the CDR3 is TGTGCCAGCTCACCAGCGGGGGCTCAGCCCCAGCATTTT. This chain joins TRBV18 and TRBJ1-5; perhaps TRBD1 as D (6 bases). Germline V gene data show CDR1 as KGHSH and CDR2 as LQKENI. This CDR3 is built from 13 residues. V gave up 2 bases and J gave up 6 bases, with 8 bases separating them.

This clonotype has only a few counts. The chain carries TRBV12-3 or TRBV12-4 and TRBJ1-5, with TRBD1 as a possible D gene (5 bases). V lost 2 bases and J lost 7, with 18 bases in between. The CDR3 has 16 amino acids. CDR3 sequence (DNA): TGTGCCAGCAGTTTACGGGACCCTAAATCGGGGCAGCCCCAGCATTTT. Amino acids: CASSLRDPKSGQPQHF.

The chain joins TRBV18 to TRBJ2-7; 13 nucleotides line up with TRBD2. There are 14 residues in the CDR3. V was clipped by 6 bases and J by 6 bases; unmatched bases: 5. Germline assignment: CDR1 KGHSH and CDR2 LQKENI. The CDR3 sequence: CASSTSGGAGEQYF. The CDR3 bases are TGTGCCAGCTCCACTAGCGGGGGGGCCGGCGAGCAGTACTTC.

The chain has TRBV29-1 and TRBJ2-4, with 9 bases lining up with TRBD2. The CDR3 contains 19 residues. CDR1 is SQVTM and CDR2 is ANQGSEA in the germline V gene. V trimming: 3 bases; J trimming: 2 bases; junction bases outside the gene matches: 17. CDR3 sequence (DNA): TGCAGCGTTGAGGTAACATCTAGCGGGGAGGCTCTAACCAAAAACATTCAGTACTTC. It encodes CSVEVTSSGEALTKNIQYF.

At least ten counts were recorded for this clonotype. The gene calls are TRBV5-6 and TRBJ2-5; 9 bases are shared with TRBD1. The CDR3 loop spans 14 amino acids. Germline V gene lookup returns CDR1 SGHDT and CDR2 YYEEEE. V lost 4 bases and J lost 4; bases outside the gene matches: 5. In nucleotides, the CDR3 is TGTGCCAGCAGCCACCCGGACAGGGGAGAGACCCAGTACTTC. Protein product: CASSHPDRGETQYF. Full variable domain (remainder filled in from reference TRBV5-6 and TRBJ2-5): DAGVTQSPTHLIKTRGQQVTLRCSPKSGHDTVSWYQQALGQGPQFIFQYYEEEERQRGNFPDRFSGHQFPNYSSELNVNALLLGDSALYLCASSHPDRGETQYFGPGTRLLVL.

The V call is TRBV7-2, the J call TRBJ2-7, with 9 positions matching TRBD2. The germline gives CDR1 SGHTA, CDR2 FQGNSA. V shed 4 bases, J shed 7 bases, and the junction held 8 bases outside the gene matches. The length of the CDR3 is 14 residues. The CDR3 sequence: CASSSAGGPWEQYF. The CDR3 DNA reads TGTGCCAGCAGCTCCGCGGGAGGGCCGTGGGAGCAGTACTTC.

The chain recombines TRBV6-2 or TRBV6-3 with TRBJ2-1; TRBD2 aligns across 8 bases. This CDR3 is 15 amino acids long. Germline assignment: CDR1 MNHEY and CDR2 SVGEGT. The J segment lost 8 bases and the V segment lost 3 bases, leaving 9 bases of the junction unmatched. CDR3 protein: CASSYRSGSIDEQFF. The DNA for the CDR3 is TGTGCCAGCAGTTATAGGAGCGGGAGTATCGATGAGCAGTTCTTC.

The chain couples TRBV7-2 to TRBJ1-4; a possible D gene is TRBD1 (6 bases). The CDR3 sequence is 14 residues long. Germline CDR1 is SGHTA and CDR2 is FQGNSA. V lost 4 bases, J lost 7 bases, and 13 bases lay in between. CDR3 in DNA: TGTGCCAGCAGCTATTCCGGGACACTTGAAAAACTGTTTTTT. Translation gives CASSYSGTLEKLFF.

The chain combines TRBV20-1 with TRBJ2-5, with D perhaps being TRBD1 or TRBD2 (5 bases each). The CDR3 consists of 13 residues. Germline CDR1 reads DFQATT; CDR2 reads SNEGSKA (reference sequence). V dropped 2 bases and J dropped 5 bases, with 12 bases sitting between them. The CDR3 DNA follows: TGCAGTGCTAGAATCCGGGGCGGCGAGACCCAGTACTTC. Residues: CSARIRGGETQYF.

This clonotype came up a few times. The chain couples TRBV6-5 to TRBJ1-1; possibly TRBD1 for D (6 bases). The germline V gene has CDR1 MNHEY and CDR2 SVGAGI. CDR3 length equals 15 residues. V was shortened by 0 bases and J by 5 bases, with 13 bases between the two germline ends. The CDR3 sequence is CASSYSTGARTEAFF. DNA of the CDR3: TGTGCCAGCAGTTACTCAACGGGGGCTCGGACTGAAGCTTTCTTT.

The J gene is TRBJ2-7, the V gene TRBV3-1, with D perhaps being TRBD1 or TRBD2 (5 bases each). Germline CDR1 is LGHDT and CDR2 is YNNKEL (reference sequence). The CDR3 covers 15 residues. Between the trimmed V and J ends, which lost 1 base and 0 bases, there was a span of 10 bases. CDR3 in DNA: TGTGCCAGCAGCCAAGTAGGGGACCACTCCTACGAGCAGTACTTC. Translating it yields CASSQVGDHSYEQYF.

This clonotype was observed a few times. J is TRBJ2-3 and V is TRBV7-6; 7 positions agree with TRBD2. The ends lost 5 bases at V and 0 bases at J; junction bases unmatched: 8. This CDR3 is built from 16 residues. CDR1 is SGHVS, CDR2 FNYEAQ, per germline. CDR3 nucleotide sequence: TGTGCCAGCAGCCACATACTAGCGCAAAGCACAGATACGCAGTATTTT. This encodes CASSHILAQSTDTQYF.

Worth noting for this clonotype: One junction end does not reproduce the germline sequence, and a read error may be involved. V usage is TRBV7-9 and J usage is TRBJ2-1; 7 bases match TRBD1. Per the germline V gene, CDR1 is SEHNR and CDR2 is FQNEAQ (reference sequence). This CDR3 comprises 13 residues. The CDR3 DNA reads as TGTGCCGGCAGCTTAGGGCAGGGACAGGAGCAGTTCTTC. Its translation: CAGSLGQGQEQFF.

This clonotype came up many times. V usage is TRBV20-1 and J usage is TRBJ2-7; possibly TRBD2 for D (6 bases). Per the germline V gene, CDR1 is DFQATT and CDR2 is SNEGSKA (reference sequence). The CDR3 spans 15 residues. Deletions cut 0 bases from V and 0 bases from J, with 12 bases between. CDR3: CSARDGGTASYEQYF. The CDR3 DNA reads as TGCAGTGCTAGAGATGGGGGGACGGCCTCCTACGAGCAGTACTTC.

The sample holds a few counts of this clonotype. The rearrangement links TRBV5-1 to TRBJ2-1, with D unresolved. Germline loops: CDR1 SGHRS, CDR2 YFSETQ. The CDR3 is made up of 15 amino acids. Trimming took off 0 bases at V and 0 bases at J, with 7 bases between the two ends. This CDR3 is CASSLEMSSYNEQFF. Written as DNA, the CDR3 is TGCGCCAGCAGCTTGGAAATGAGCTCCTACAATGAGCAGTTCTTC. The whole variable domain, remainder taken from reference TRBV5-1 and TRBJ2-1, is KAGVTQTPRYLIKTRGQQVTLSCSPISGHRSVSWYQQTPGQGLQFLFEYFSETQRNKGNFPGRFSGRQFSNSRSEMNVSTLELGDSALYLCASSLEMSSYNEQFFGPGTRLTVL.

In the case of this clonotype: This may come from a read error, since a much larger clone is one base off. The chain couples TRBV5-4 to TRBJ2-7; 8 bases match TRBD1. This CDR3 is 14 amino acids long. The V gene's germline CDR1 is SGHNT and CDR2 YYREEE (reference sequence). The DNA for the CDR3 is TGTGCCCGCAGCTTGGACAGGGATTTTCGAGAGCAGTACTTC. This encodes CARSLDRDFREQYF.

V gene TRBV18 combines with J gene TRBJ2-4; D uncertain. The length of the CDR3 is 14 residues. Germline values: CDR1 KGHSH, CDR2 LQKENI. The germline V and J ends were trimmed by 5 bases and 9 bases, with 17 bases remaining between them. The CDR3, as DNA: TGTGCCAGCTCATCACGTAGGGCAGACACCATTCAGTACTTC. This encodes CASSSRRADTIQYF.

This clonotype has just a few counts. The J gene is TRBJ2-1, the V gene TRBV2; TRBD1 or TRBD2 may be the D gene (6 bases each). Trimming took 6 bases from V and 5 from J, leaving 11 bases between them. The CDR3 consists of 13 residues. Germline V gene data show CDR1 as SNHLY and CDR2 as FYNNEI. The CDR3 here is CASRRDTNNEQFF. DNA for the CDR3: TGTGCCAGCAGGCGGGACACGAACAATGAGCAGTTCTTC.

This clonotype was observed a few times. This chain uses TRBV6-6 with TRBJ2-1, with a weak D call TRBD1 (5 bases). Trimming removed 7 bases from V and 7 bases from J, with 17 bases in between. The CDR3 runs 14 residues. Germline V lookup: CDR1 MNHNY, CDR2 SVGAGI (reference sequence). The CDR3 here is CASKGEGARNEQFF. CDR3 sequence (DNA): TGTGCCAGCAAGGGTGAAGGGGCTCGGAATGAGCAGTTCTTC.

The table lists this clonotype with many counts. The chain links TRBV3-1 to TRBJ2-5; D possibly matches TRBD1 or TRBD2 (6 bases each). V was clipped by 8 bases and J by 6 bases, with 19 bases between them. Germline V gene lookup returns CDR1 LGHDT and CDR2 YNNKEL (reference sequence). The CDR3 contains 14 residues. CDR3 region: CASDAVGGQKTQYF. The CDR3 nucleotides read TGTGCCAGCGACGCTGTAGGGGGGCAAAAGACCCAGTACTTC.

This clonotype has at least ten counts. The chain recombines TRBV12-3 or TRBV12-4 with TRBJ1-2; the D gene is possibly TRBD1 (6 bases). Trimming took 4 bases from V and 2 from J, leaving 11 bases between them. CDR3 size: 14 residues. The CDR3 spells CASSSGTKNYGYTF. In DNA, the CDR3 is TGTGCCAGCAGTTCCGGGACAAAGAACTATGGCTACACCTTC.

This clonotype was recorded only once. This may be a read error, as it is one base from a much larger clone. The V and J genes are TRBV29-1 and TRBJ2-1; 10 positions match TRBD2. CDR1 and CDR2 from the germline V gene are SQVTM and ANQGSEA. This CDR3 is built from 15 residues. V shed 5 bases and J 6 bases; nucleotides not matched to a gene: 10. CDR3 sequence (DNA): TGCAGCGTTTTACCCGGGACTAGCGCTTGCAATGAGCAGTTCTTC. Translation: CSVLPGTSACNEQFF.